The present TCR beta chain was sequenced within a study of CD8 T cells in Susac syndrome. The V gene lost 7 bases and the J gene lost 8 bases, with 14 bases spanning the gap. The germline gives CDR1 LGHNT, CDR2 FRNRAP. This CDR3 comprises 12 residues. Reverse transcription of about 0.45 to 1 ug RNA was performed with random hexamers. One entry per CDR3 protein, called by TCRdb with MiXCR from the immunoSEQ multiplex PCR reads. The sample yields 250,000 to 300,000 distinct CDR3 sequences, 89% seen once. This TCR derives from a human donor with multiple sclerosis. J is TRBJ1-1 and V is TRBV12-5, with D possibly matching TRBD1 (6 bases). Material: CD8+ T cells from PBMCs. The CDR3 is CASVNIRGEAFF. The CDR3 DNA reads as TGTGCTAGTGTAAACATTAGGGGGGAAGCTTTCTTT.